A selection of T cell receptor beta chains follows, all from one sample in a study of T cell repertoires in cytomegalovirus infection. TCRdb analysed the reads with MiXCR anew, one entry per CDR3 protein. The sample shows some 350,000 distinct CDR3 sequences, about a sixth of them seen only once. Sequencing was done on a sample of PBMCs. These receptors all stem from a human donor in good health (CMV status not recorded). Some clones in this sample may be carry-over from other donors' samples. Both conserved end residues are part of each CDR3. The D gene is left open where the match is weak. Some rows mark clone size as missing; the rest say once, few, many or name a class of expanded clone.

D,J,size,V,length,DNA,CDR3
NA,TRBJ1-4,NA,TRBV18,13,TGTGCCAGCTCACCAATAGAAAATGAAAAACTGTTTTTT,CASSPIENEKLFF
TRBD2,TRBJ2-3,few,TRBV2,14,TGTGCCAGCAAGACTAGCGGGGGATCAGATACGCAGTATTTT,CASKTSGGSDTQYF
NA,TRBJ2-7,NA,TRBV12-3/TRBV12-4,11,TGTGCCAGCAGTTTAGGGCTCAAGGTGGGCTTC,CASSLGLKVGF
TRBD2,TRBJ2-5,many,TRBV7-2,16,TGTGCCAGCAATTTATTCGGACTAGCGCAACAAGAGACCCAGTACTTC,CASNLFGLAQQETQYF
TRBD1,TRBJ2-5,NA,TRBV10-2,16,TGCGCCAGCAGCCGGGACAGGGGGCAGGAGGGGAAGACCCAGTACTTC,CASSRDRGQEGKTQYF
TRBD1,TRBJ1-2,many,TRBV7-8,15,TGTGCCAGCAGCACTGGGACAGGAGGTGGCTATGGCTACACCTTC,CASSTGTGGGYGYTF
TRBD2,TRBJ2-6,many,TRBV7-9,17,TGTGCCAGCAGCTGGACTAGCGGGACCTTTTCGGCAAACGTCCTGACTTTC,CASSWTSGTFSANVLTF
TRBD1,TRBJ2-5,many,TRBV7-2,14,TGTGCCAGCAGCCGGGACAGGAGCCAAGAGACCCAGTACTTC,CASSRDRSQETQYF
NA,TRBJ2-1,NA,TRBV4-1,11,TGCGCCAGCACCAGGAACAATGAGCAGTTCTTC,CASTRNNEQFF
NA,TRBJ1-1,few,TRBV20-1,13,TGCAGTCCTAACCCTACAGGCAACACTGAAGCTTTCTTT,CSPNPTGNTEAFF
TRBD2,TRBJ2-3,many,TRBV12-3/TRBV12-4,15,TGTGCCAGCAGTTTGGAGAGACTAGCGGGAGGTGCGCAGTATTTT,CASSLERLAGGAQYF
NA,TRBJ1-1,many,TRBV12-3/TRBV12-4,14,TGTGCCAGCAGGAGATACAGCCCTAATCCTGAAGCTTTCTTT,CASRRYSPNPEAFF
NA,TRBJ2-1,few,TRBV19,14,TGTGCCAGTAGTATAGCGGACGGTTACAATGAGCAGTTCTTC,CASSIADGYNEQFF
NA,TRBJ1-1,NA,TRBV4-1,15,TGCGCCAGCAGCCAAGAGGACAGTACTGGCGCTGAAGCTTTCTTT,CASSQEDSTGAEAFF
NA,TRBJ2-2,few,TRBV4-1,19,TGCGCCAGCAGCCAAGTAAAACAGCGCGTAGGGGTGAACACCGGGGAGCTGTTTTTT,CASSQVKQRVGVNTGELFF
NA,TRBJ2-1,many,TRBV7-3,15,TGTGCCAGCAGCCCCAGCCGCGGGTTGTACAATGAGCAGTTCTTC,CASSPSRGLYNEQFF
NA,TRBJ2-3,NA,TRBV3-1,15,TGTGCCAGCAGTCAAGGACCCGGGCCGGCAGATACGCAGTATTTT,CASSQGPGPADTQYF
NA,TRBJ1-5,few,TRBV19,13,TGTGCCAGTAGCCGGGTTGGCAATCAGCCCCAGCATTTT,CASSRVGNQPQHF
TRBD2,TRBJ2-7,NA,TRBV10-2,15,TGCGCCAGCAGCGATTCTAGCGGGGTCTCCTACGAGCAGTACTTC,CASSDSSGVSYEQYF
TRBD1,TRBJ2-5,NA,TRBV11-2,15,TGTGCCAGCAGCTTAGCTGGACAGGGGACCCAAACCCAGTACTTC,CASSLAGQGTQTQYF
NA,TRBJ2-3,many,TRBV2,10,TGTGCCAGCAGTAGGGATACGCAGTATTTT,CASSRDTQYF
NA,TRBJ2-2,NA,TRBV20-1,14,TGCAGTGCTAGTGACACATCGAACACCGGGGAGCTGTTTTTT,CSASDTSNTGELFF
NA,TRBJ2-1,many,TRBV7-6,14,TGTGCCAGCAGCTTATCTCGATGGGGCAATGAGCAGTTCTTC,CASSLSRWGNEQFF
TRBD1,TRBJ1-3,NA,TRBV12-3/TRBV12-4,18,TGTGCCAGCAGTTCAGCCCCGGGACAGGGGGCCTTTGGAAACACCATATATTTT,CASSSAPGQGAFGNTIYF
NA,TRBJ1-1,few,TRBV29-1,14,TGCAGCGTTGAAGATTCAGGGGCGGCCACTGAAGCTTTCTTT,CSVEDSGAATEAFF
TRBD2,TRBJ2-3,few,TRBV20-1,15,TGCAGTGCTAGACTCCTAGCGGCTAGCACAGATACGCAGTATTTT,CSARLLAASTDTQYF
NA,TRBJ1-6,NA,TRBV12-3/TRBV12-4,12,TGTGCCAGCAGTGTTAGTAATTCACCCCTCCACTTT,CASSVSNSPLHF
NA,TRBJ2-5,many,TRBV7-2,12,TGTGCCAGCAGCCGACCGTCCGAGACCCAGTACTTC,CASSRPSETQYF
NA,TRBJ2-1,many,TRBV7-2,14,TGTGCCAGCAGCTTTAGACATATTACAAGGGAGCAGTTCTTC,CASSFRHITREQFF